This T cell receptor beta chain is from a study of blood T cell repertoires in COVID-19. Overall study: The United States, Italy and Spain provided the acute and convalescent COVID-19 samples.

In the original processing: For nucleated cells, counts were estimated from reference gene primer amplification. Measured with immunoSEQ multiplex PCR; TCRdb has only the in-frame clones, and not every one. That table is the source of V, J and clone size, and D and trimming were worked out from the DNA. The repertoire has about 240,000 clones, 75% to 90% of them found once; the top ten carry 3% to 4%. J lost 5 bases, V lost 5 bases, and 6 bases had no gene match. CDR1 is MNHEY and CDR2 is SMNVEV in the germline V gene (reference sequence). CDR3 length: 14 amino acids. Source material: PBMCs or T cells enriched from blood (not recorded which). This rearrangement joins TRBV27 to TRBJ2-5, with TRBD1 matching 9 bases. The TCR was taken from a woman in her thirties or forties with acute COVID-19. CDR3 nucleotide sequence: TGTGCCAGCAGTGACCGGACAGGGGCGGAGACCCAGTACTTC. It is translated as CASSDRTGAETQYF.